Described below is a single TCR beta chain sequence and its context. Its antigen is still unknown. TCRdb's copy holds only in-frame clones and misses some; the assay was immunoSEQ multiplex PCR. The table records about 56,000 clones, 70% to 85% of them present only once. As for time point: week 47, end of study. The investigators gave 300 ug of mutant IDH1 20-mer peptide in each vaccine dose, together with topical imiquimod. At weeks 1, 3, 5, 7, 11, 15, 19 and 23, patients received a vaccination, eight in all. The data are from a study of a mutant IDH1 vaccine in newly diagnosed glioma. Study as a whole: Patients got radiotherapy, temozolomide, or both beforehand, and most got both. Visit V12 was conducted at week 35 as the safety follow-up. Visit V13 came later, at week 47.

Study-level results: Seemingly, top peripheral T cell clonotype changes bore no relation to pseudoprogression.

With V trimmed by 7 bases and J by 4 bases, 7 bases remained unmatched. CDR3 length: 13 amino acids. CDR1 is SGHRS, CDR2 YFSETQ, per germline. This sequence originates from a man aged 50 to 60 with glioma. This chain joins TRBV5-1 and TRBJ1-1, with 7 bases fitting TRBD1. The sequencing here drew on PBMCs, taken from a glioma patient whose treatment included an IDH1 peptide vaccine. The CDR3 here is CASSSTGTTEAFF. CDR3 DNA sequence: TGCGCCAGCTCTTCGACAGGGACCACTGAAGCTTTCTTT.